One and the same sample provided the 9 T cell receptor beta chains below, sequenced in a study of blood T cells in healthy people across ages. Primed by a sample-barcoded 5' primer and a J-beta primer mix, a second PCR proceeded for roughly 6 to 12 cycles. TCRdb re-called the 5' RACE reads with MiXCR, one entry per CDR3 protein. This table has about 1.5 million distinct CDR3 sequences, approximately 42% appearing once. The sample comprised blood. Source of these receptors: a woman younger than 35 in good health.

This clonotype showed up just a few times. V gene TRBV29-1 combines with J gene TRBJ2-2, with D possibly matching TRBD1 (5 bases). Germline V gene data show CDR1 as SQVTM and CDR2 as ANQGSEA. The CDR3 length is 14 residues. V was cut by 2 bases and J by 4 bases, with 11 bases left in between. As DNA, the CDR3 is TGCAGCGTTGAACAAGGGGCTGGCACCGGGGAGCTGTTTTTT. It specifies CSVEQGAGTGELFF.

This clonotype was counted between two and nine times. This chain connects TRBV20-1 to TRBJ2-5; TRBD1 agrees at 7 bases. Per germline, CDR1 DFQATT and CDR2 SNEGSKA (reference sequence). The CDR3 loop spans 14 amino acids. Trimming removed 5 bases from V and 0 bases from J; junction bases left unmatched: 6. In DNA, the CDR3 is TGCAGTGCTGCCCAGGACAGGTACCAAGAGACCCAGTACTTC. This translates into CSAAQDRYQETQYF.

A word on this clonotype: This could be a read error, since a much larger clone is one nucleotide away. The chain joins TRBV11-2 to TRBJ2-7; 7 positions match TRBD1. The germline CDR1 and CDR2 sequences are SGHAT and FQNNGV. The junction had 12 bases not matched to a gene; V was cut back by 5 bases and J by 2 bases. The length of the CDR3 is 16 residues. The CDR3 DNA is TGTGCCAGCAGCCCCTTGGCCCGGACAGGAACCTACGAGCAGTACTTC. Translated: CASSPLARTGTYEQYF. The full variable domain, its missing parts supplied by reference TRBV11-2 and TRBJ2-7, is EAGVAQSPRYKIIEKRQSVAFWCNPISGHATLYWYQQILGQGPKLLIQFQNNGVVDDSQLPKDRFSAERLKGVDSTLKIQPAKLEDSAVYLCASSPLARTGTYEQYFGPGTRLTVT.

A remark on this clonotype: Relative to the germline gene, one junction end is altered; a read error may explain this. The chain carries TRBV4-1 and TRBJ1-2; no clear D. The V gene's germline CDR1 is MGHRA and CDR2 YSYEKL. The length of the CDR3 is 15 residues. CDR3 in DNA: TGCGCCAGCAACCAAGATATCACGACCTCTTATGGCTACACCTTC. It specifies CASNQDITTSYGYTF.

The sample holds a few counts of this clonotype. The CDR3 here is CASSYSGQGAYEQFF. CDR3 in DNA: TGTGCCAGCAGTTACTCTGGGCAGGGGGCGTATGAGCAGTTCTTC. The chain links TRBV6-5 to TRBJ2-1, with 8 bases fitting TRBD1. The CDR3 runs 15 residues. Trimming at V came to 0 bases and at J to 8 bases, leaving 6 bases not matched to a gene. Germline CDR1 and CDR2: MNHEY and SVGAGI.

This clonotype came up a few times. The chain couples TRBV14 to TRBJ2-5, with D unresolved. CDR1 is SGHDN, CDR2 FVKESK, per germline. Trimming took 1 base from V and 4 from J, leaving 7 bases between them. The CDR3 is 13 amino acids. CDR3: CASSQGAIETQYF. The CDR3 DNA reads TGTGCCAGCAGCCAAGGAGCAATAGAGACCCAGTACTTC.

As DNA, the CDR3 is TGCGCCAGCAGCTTGGTTTGGACAGGGGCCTACGAGCAGTACTTC. Its translation: CASSLVWTGAYEQYF. This sequence joins TRBV5-1 and TRBJ2-7; 9 bases align to TRBD1. Germline V CDR1 and CDR2: SGHRS, YFSETQ. This CDR3 has 15 residues. Trimming at V came to 0 bases and at J to 2 bases, leaving 3 bases not matched to a gene.

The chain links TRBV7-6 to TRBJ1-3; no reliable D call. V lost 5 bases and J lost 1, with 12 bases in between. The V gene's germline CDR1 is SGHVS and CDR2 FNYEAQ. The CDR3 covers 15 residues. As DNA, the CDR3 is TGTGCCAGCAGCCGTAGCGGTCTATCTGGAAACACCATATATTTT. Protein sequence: CASSRSGLSGNTIYF.

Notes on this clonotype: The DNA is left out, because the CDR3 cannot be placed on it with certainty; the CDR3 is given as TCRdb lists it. The CDR3 loop reads CASSQAVGTGATPSTF. J is TRBJ1-2 and V is TRBV4-1; TRBD1 is the table's D call, not checked against the DNA. Including both end residues, the CDR3 is 16 amino acids long. Germline loops: CDR1 MGHRA, CDR2 YSYEKL.